The 7 T cell receptor beta chains below come from one sample, sequenced in a study of blood T cell repertoires in COVID-19. Sequencing was performed with immunoSEQ multiplex PCR; in TCRdb, only in-frame clones are kept and a portion is missing. The top ten clones hold 7% to 8.5% of a sample with approximately 200,000 clones, 65% to 85% of them seen once. The sequenced sample consisted of PBMCs or T cells enriched from blood (not recorded which). The source is a woman in her 40s with acute COVID-19.

The chain has TRBV10-3 and TRBJ1-5; no reliable D call. This CDR3 has 15 amino acids. Germline CDR1 ENHRY, CDR2 SYGVKD. V was trimmed by 0 bases and J by 7 bases, leaving 13 bases between them. As DNA, the CDR3 is TGTGCCATCAGTGAGTCGAGGGCAGGCGAACAGCCCCAGCATTTT. This codes for CAISESRAGEQPQHF.

This sequence joins TRBV28 and TRBJ1-6; the D gene is possibly TRBD1 (6 bases). The ends were cut back, 6 bases at V and 5 bases at J, with 14 bases in the middle. Looked up from germline, CDR1 is MDHEN and CDR2 is SYDVKM. The CDR3 contains 15 residues. The DNA of the CDR3 is TGTGCCAGCAGCTCCGAAACAGGGCATAATTCACCCCTCCACTTT. Residues: CASSSETGHNSPLHF. Supplemented by reference TRBV28 and TRBJ1-6, the full variable domain reads DVKVTQSSRYLVKRTGEKVFLECVQDMDHENMFWYRQDPGLGLRLIYFSYDVKMKEKGDIPEGYSVSREKKERFSLILESASTNQTSMYLCASSSETGHNSPLHFGNGTRLTVT.

The chain has TRBV7-3 and TRBJ2-2, with D possibly TRBD1 on 5 matching bases. This CDR3 has 13 amino acids. The germline V gene encodes CDR1 SGHTA and CDR2 FQGTGA. V lost 6 bases and J 6 bases, leaving 11 bases between the germline ends. Here the CDR3 reads CASRQGSAGELFF. CDR3 bases: TGTGCCAGCAGGCAGGGCAGCGCCGGGGAGCTGTTTTTT.

V is TRBV5-6 and J is TRBJ2-1, with 8 bases lining up with TRBD2. The CDR3 has 13 amino acids. Trimming cost V 4 bases and J 8 bases; bases outside gene matches: 5. Germline V lookup: CDR1 SGHDT, CDR2 YYEEEE. CDR3 DNA: TGTGCCAGCAGCCGGACTAGCTTCGATGAGCAGTTCTTC. Its translation: CASSRTSFDEQFF.

The chain uses TRBV7-2 and TRBJ1-2; a weak D match, TRBD1 (6 bases). Trimming took off 11 bases at V and 4 bases at J, with 17 bases between the two ends. This CDR3 has 13 residues. Germline CDR1 and CDR2: SGHTA and FQGNSA. The CDR3 loop is CASTGRTSYGYTF. The CDR3, as DNA: TGTGCCTCGACAGGCCGCACTAGCTATGGCTACACCTTC.

The rearrangement uses TRBV2 and TRBJ2-1; TRBD1 aligns across 8 bases. The CDR3 contains 12 residues. CDR1 SNHLY and CDR2 FYNNEI come from the germline V gene. V dropped 7 bases and J dropped 6; count of bases not matched to a gene: 2. The CDR3 here is CASTGGINEQFF. The CDR3 coding sequence is TGTGCCAGCACAGGGGGCATCAATGAGCAGTTCTTC. Full variable domain (remainder filled in from reference TRBV2 and TRBJ2-1): EPEVTQTPSHQVTQMGQEVILRCVPISNHLYFYWYRQILGQKVEFLVSFYNNEISEKSEIFDDQFSVERPDGSNFTLKIRSTKLEDSAMYFCASTGGINEQFFGPGTRLTVL.

This clone has only a few counts. V and J are TRBV11-2 and TRBJ2-7, with D tentatively TRBD2 (5 bases). The germline V gene has CDR1 SGHAT and CDR2 FQNNGV. Trimming left V 3 bases short and J 12 bases short, with 15 bases between. CDR3 length equals 12 residues. This CDR3 is CASSLRAAYTYF. CDR3 nucleotide sequence: TGTGCCAGCAGCTTGCGGGCCGCTTATACGTACTTC.